This TCR beta chain originates from a study of T cells in Graves' hyperthyroidism and ophthalmopathy. Broader study findings: Blood also showed most of the thyroid clonotypes that were expanded above 0.001.

This clonotype has ten or more counts. Its antigen remains unknown. Uncontrolled infection, other autoimmune disease, pregnancy or lactation disqualified patients from enrolment. Fresh peripheral blood, roughly 9.8 ml of it, supplied the PBMCs. Germline CDR1 SGHTA, CDR2 FQGNSA. CDR3 size: 16 residues. After removal of 5 bases from V and 0 bases from J, the junction contained 9 bases not matched to a gene. Amplified regions were TCR beta CDR3 sequences from RNA transcripts. Using the HTBI primer set, a first-round RT-PCR was run on the TCR CDR3. Using its own MiXCR run on the multiplex PCR reads, TCRdb lists one record per CDR3 protein. The sample consists of 490,000 or so distinct CDR3 sequences, roughly 16% of them appearing once.

The TCR sequence derives from a woman aged 30 to 39 with Graves' ophthalmopathy. The chain joins TRBV7-2 to TRBJ2-7; 8 positions match TRBD2. Sample: blood. CDR3 region: CASSPQLAGSSYEQYF. CDR3 coding DNA: TGTGCCAGCAGCCCGCAATTAGCGGGAAGCTCCTACGAGCAGTACTTC.